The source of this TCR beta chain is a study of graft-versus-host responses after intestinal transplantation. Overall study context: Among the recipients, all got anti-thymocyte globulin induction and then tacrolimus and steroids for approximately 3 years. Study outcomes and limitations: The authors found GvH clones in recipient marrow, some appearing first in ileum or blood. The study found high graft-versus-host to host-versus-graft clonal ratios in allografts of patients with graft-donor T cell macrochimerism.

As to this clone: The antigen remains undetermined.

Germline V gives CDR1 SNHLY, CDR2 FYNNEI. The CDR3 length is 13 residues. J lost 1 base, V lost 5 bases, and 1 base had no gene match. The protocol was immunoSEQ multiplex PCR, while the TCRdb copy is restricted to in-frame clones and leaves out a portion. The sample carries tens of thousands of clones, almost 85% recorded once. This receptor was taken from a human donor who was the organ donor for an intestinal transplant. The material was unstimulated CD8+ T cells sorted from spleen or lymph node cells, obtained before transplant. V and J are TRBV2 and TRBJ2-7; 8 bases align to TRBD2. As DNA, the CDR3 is TGTGCCAGCAGTATAGCGGGATCCTACGAGCAGTACTTC. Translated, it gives CASSIAGSYEQYF.